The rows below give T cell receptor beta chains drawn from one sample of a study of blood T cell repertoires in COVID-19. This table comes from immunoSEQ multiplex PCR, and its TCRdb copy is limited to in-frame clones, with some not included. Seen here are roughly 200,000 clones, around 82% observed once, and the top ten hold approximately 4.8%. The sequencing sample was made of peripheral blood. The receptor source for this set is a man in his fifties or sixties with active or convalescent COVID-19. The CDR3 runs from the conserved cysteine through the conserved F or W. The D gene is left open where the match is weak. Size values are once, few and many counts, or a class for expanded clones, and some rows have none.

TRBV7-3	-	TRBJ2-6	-	TGTGCCAGCAGCCCGCTCGGAGGGGACAGCTCTGGGGCCAACGTCCTGACTTTC	CASSPLGGDSSGANVLTF
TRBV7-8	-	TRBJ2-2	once	TGTGCCAGCAGCCCAAGAGCGAACACCGGGGAGCTGTTTTTT	CASSPRANTGELFF
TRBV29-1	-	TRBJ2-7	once	TGCAGCGCCCAGGGGAGGGAGGCCTACGAGCAGTACTTC	CSAQGREAYEQYF
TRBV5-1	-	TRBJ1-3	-	TGCGCCAGCAGCTTGGGTCCACTCTCTGGAAACACCATATATTTT	CASSLGPLSGNTIYF
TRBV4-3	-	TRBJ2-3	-	TGCGCCAGCAGCCAAGATCAGGCCACGACGCGGTATTTT	CASSQDQATTRYF
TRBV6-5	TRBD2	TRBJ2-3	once	TGTGCCAGCAGTCCTAGGGTAGCGCGGGGGGATACGCAGTATTTT	CASSPRVARGDTQYF
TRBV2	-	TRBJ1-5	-	TGTGCCAGCAGTATCCGGACAGAGCCCAATCAGCCCCAGCATTTT	CASSIRTEPNQPQHF
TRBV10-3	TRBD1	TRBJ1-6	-	TGTGCCATCAGCCCAGGGACAGCTTATAATTCACCCCTCCACTTT	CAISPGTAYNSPLHF
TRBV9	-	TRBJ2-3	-	TGTGCCAGCAGCGTAGGCGGCGGTCCGGAGACGCAGTATTTT	CASSVGGGPETQYF
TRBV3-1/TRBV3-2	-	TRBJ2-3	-	TGTGCCAGCAGCCAGCCCCCGGGAAAGAGAAGCACAGATACGCAGTATTTT	CASSQPPGKRSTDTQYF
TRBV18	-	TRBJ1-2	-	TGTGCCAGCTCACTTCGGGCAGGGGAACTCTATGGCTACACCTTC	CASSLRAGELYGYTF
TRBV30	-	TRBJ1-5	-	TGTGCCTTCAGGGTTGCGGGGGCTTTCGGTCAGCCCCAGCATTTT	CAFRVAGAFGQPQHF
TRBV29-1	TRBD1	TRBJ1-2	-	TGCAGCGTGGGAAGCGGGACAGGCGACTATGGCTACACCTTC	CSVGSGTGDYGYTF
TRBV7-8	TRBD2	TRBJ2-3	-	TGTGCCAGCAGCTTAGGGGGACTAGCGAAAAGCACAGATACGCAGTATTTT	CASSLGGLAKSTDTQYF
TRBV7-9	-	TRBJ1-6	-	TGTGCCAGCAGCTTGGTTAGCTCCTATAATTCACCCCTCCACTTT	CASSLVSSYNSPLHF
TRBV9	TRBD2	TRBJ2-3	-	TGTGCCAGCAGCGTAGCCCCCTCCCCCTCGGGGGGGAACACAGATACGCAGTATTTT	CASSVAPSPSGGNTDTQYF
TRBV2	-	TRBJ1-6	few	TGTGCCAGCAGCCCCATCGTCGGAGGAAGAGATATTGGTTCACCCCTCCACTTT	CASSPIVGGRDIGSPLHF
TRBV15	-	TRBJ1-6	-	TGTGCCACCGAACCACGGGCGACGGGGAATTCACCCCTCCACTTT	CATEPRATGNSPLHF
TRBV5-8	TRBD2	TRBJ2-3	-	TGTGCCAGCAGCCGGGGGGTCCTCGCAGATACGCAGTATTTT	CASSRGVLADTQYF
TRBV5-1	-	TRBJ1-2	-	TGCGCCAGCAGCTTGGGAGTAGACGGGTATGGCTACACCTTC	CASSLGVDGYGYTF
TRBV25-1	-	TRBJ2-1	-	TGTGCCAGCAGTGAGCGCACAGGAGGGGAGCAGTTCTTC	CASSERTGGEQFF
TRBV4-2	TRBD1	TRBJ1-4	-	TGTGCCAGCAGCCAAGGACAGGGAGGAGAAAAACTGTTTTTT	CASSQGQGGEKLFF
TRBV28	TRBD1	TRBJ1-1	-	TGTGCCAGCAGCCTACCGGACAGGGGGAACACTGAAGCTTTCTTT	CASSLPDRGNTEAFF
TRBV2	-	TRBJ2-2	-	TGTGCCAGCAGGCAGGACAGAGCCCCGACCGGGGAGCTGTTTTTT	CASRQDRAPTGELFF
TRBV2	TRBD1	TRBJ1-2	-	TGTGCCAGCAGTGAACAGCGGGACAGGGGTTGGGGTGGCTACACCTTC	CASSEQRDRGWGGYTF
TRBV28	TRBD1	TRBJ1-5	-	TGTGCCAGTGGACAGGGTAGGCCCCAGCATTTT	CASGQGRPQHF
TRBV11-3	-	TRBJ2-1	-	TGTGCCAGCAGCTTCTCCCCTAGCTCCTACAATGAGCAGTTCTTC	CASSFSPSSYNEQFF
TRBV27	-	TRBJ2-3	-	TGTGCCAGCAGTTTATGGCAGGGTGTCTTTAGCACAGATACGCAGTATTTT	CASSLWQGVFSTDTQYF
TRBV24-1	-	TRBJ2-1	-	TGTGCCACCACGTCGGGGGTTGAGCAGTTCTTC	CATTSGVEQFF
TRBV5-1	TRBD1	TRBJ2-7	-	TGCGCCAGCAGCTCCCCCCCGGGACAGGGGTCCGAGCAGTACTTC	CASSSPPGQGSEQYF
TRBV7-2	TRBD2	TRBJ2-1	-	TGTGCCAGCAGCTTAGTAGGTGCGGGGGGCCACAATGAGCAGTTCTTC	CASSLVGAGGHNEQFF
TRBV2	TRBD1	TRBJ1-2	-	TGTGCCAGCAGCGGACAGGGGGATAGCTATGGCTACACCTTC	CASSGQGDSYGYTF
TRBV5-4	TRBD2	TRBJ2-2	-	TGTGCCAGCAGCACTAGCTCGGGGGGGCGCAACACCGGGGAGCTGTTTTTT	CASSTSSGGRNTGELFF
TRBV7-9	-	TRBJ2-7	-	TGTGCCAGCAGCTCCACAATACACGAGCAGTACTTC	CASSSTIHEQYF
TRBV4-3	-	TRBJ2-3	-	TGCGCCAGCAGCCGGGGGGAGACTGAGATCAGCCGGAGCACAGATACGCAGTATTTT	CASSRGETEISRSTDTQYF
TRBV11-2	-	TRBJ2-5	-	TGTGCCAGCAGCTTGATCGGGGGTCTTCAGTACCAAGAGACCCAGTACTTC	CASSLIGGLQYQETQYF
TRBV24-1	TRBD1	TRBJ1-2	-	TGTGCCACCAGTGGGTCGGACAGGGCGGGCTACACCTTC	CATSGSDRAGYTF
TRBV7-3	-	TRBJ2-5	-	TGTGCCAGCAGCTTAAATGGAGGGGCGGGAGAGACCCAGTACTTC	CASSLNGGAGETQYF
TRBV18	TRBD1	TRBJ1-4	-	TGTGCCAGCTCCCCAGGGGGCTTGAAACTGTTTTTT	CASSPGGLKLFF
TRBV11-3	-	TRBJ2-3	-	TGTGCCAGCAGCTTAGAGGCGGGGGCGAGAACAGATACGCAGTATTTT	CASSLEAGARTDTQYF
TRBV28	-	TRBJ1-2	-	TGTGCCAGCAGGGAGACAGGACATGGCTACACCTTC	CASRETGHGYTF